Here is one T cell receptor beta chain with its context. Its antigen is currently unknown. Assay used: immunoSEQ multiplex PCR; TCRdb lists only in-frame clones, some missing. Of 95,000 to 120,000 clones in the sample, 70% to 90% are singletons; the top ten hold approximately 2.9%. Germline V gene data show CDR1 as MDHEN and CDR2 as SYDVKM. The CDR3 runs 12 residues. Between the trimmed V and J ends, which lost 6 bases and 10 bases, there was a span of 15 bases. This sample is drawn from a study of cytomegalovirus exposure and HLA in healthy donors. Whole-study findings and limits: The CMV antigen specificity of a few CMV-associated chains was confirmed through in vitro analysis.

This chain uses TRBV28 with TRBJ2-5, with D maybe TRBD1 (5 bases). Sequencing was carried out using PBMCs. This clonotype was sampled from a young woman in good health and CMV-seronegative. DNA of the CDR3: TGTGCCAGCAGGTCAGGTTCCAGGGACCAGTACTTC. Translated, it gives CASRSGSRDQYF.